The rows below give T cell receptor beta chains drawn from one sample of a study of blood T cell repertoires in COVID-19. TCRdb keeps only in-frame clones here, not all; method: immunoSEQ multiplex PCR. The data hold tens of thousands of clones, with about 83% observed a single time. The sample taken for sequencing was peripheral blood. The receptors shown here come from a man between 65 and 79 years old with COVID-19, enrolled during active disease. Each CDR3 is given with its conserved first and last residue. The order of the fields is D gene, V gene, J gene, clone size, CDR3 DNA, CDR3 protein. D genes are given only for firm matches. For some rows the clone size is stated as once, few or many, or as a class when expanded; others skip it.

>TRBD1|TRBV6-2/TRBV6-3|TRBJ1-2|NA
TGTGCCAGCAGCACCCAGGGGGCCGTCTATGGCTACACCTTC
CASSTQGAVYGYTF
>NA|TRBV19|TRBJ1-3|NA
TGTGCCAGTATGGTTGTTGGAGCTCCTCGGGACACCATATATTTT
CASMVVGAPRDTIYF
>TRBD1|TRBV11-2|TRBJ1-1|NA
TGTGCCAGCAGCTTACAGGGGGCGCAGGTGTTGACTGAAGCTTTCTTT
CASSLQGAQVLTEAFF
>NA|TRBV5-4|TRBJ1-2|NA
TGTGCCAGCAACCTACAGGGAGGGTATGGCTACACCTTC
CASNLQGGYGYTF
>TRBD1|TRBV7-9|TRBJ1-2|NA
TGTGCCAGCAGCCCCGGGACAGTTTATGGCTACACCTTC
CASSPGTVYGYTF
>TRBD1|TRBV5-5|TRBJ1-1|NA
TGTGCCAGCAGCTTGGGACAGGGGGCCCCAATTTCAAACACTGAAGCTTTCTTT
CASSLGQGAPISNTEAFF
>TRBD1|TRBV28|TRBJ1-2|NA
TGTGCCAGCAGTAAACGACAGGGGGCACAGGGCTACACCTTC
CASSKRQGAQGYTF
>NA|TRBV14|TRBJ2-7|few
TGTGCCAGCAGCCAAGTGGCCTCCTACGAGCAGTACTTC
CASSQVASYEQYF
>NA|TRBV5-4|TRBJ1-3|NA
TGTGCCAGCAGCACGAAGACAGGCCCCTCTGGAAACACCATATATTTT
CASSTKTGPSGNTIYF
>NA|TRBV15|TRBJ1-6|NA
TGTGCCACCAGCAGAACAACAGCAGAACCCCTCCACTTT
CATSRTTAEPLHF
>TRBD1|TRBV7-2|TRBJ1-5|NA
TGTGCCAGCAGCTTCCAGACAGGGATTGAAGGCAATCAGCCCCAGCATTTT
CASSFQTGIEGNQPQHF
>NA|TRBV3-1/TRBV3-2|TRBJ2-5|NA
TGTGCCAGCAGCCAAGGACGAGGAGAGACCCAGTACTTC
CASSQGRGETQYF
>NA|TRBV5-1|TRBJ2-5|NA
TGCGCCAGCAGCTTGGTCCTGTTCCAAGAGACCCAGTACTTC
CASSLVLFQETQYF
>NA|TRBV11-2|TRBJ1-1|once
TGTGCCAGCACCTATGGCAGGGCGAACACTGAAGCTTTCTTT
CASTYGRANTEAFF
>NA|TRBV10-1|TRBJ2-5|NA
TGCGCCAGCAGTGAGTCGGGGACTCTACAAGAGACCCAGTACTTC
CASSESGTLQETQYF
>NA|TRBV20-1|TRBJ1-6|NA
TGCAGTGCTAGTGAACAGGTTAATTCACCCCTCCACTTT
CSASEQVNSPLHF
>NA|TRBV7-9|TRBJ1-1|few
TGTGCCAGCAGCTCAGGGTCAGGCCCGACTGAAGCTTTCTTT
CASSSGSGPTEAFF
>TRBD1|TRBV12-3/TRBV12-4|TRBJ1-6|NA
TGTGCCAGCAGGGGGACAGGGTCACCCCTCCACTTT
CASRGTGSPLHF
>NA|TRBV27|TRBJ2-3|NA
TGTGCCAGCAGTTCCTCCATGCGGCTAGCGAAGAGCACAGATACGCAGTATTTT
CASSSSMRLAKSTDTQYF
>NA|TRBV11-1|TRBJ2-2|NA
TGTGCCAGCAGCTTCAGGTTCTCCGGGGAGCTGTTTTTT
CASSFRFSGELFF
>NA|TRBV5-1|TRBJ1-1|NA
TGCGCCAGCAGCCGAACAGTAACGAACACTGAAGCTTTCTTT
CASSRTVTNTEAFF
>NA|TRBV20-1|TRBJ1-1|NA
TGCAGTGCTCCAGGGGAGACTGAAGCTTTCTTT
CSAPGETEAFF
>TRBD1|TRBV3-1/TRBV3-2|TRBJ1-5|NA
TGTGCCAGCAGCCAAGGCGGGGGGACAGGCAATCAGCCCCAGCATTTT
CASSQGGGTGNQPQHF
>NA|TRBV18|TRBJ1-1|once
TGTGCCAGCTCACCACCGGGACTCTCGAACACTGAAGCTTTCTTT
CASSPPGLSNTEAFF
>NA|TRBV5-1|TRBJ2-5|once
TGCGCCAGCAGCCGGACCATCGGAGAGGGCCAAGAGACCCAGTACTTC
CASSRTIGEGQETQYF
>NA|TRBV28|TRBJ2-7|NA
TGTGCCAGCAGTCCGTACTACGAGCAGTACTTC
CASSPYYEQYF
>NA|TRBV15|TRBJ1-2|NA
TGTGCCACCAGCAGCCCCCGGGGGGATGGCTACACCTTC
CATSSPRGDGYTF